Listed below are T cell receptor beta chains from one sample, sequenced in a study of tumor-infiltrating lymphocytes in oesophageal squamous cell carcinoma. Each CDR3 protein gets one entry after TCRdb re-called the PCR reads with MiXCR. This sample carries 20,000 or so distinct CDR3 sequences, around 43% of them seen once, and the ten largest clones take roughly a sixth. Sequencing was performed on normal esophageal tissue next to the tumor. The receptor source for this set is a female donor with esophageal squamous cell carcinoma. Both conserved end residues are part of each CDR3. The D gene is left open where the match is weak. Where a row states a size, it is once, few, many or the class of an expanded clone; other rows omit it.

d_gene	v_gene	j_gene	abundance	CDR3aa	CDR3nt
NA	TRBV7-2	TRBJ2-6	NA	CASSTYRVTGANVLTF	TGTGCCAGCAGCACATACAGGGTAACTGGGGCCAACGTCCTGACTTTC
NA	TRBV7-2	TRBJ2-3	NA	CASRMSREPTQYF	TGTGCCAGCAGGATGTCCCGTGAGCCAACGCAGTATTTT
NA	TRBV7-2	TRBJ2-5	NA	CASSSVRSGTQYF	TGTGCCAGCAGCTCGGTGCGGTCAGGGACCCAGTACTTC
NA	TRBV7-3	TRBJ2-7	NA	CARGSLGFYEQYF	TGTGCCAGGGGGAGTTTGGGTTTCTACGAGCAGTACTTC
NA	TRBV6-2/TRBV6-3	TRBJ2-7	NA	CASSLDGGRYNEQYF	TGTGCCAGCAGTTTGGATGGGGGGAGGTACAATGAGCAGTACTTC
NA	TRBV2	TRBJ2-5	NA	CASMVRETQYF	TGTGCCAGCATGGTGAGAGAGACCCAGTACTTC
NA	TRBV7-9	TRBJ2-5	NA	CASSAGQTQYF	TGTGCCAGCAGCGCTGGACAGACCCAGTACTTC
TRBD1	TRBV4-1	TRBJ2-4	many	CASSQFSDRDGSPLHF	TGCGCCAGCAGCCAATTTTCGGACAGGGATGGGTCACCCCTCCACTTC
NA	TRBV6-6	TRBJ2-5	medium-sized	CASSYAGSETQYF	TGTGCCAGCAGTTACGCGGGATCGGAGACCCAGTACTTC
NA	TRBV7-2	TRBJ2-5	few	CASSLQQVKEQYF	TGTGCCAGCAGCTTACAACAGGTGAAGGAGCAGTACTTC
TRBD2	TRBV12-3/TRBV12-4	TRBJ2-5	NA	CASSLSRDYPGEQYF	TGTGCCAGCAGTTTGTCGAGGGACTACCCGGGGGAGCAGTACTTC
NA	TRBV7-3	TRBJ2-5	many	CASSLGAGAGNEQYF	TGTGCCAGCAGCCTCGGGGCAGGGGCGGGCAATGAGCAGTACTTC
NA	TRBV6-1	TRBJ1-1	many	CASRTRTSFSAFF	TGTGCCAGCCGAACTCGGACCTCCTTTTCAGCTTTCTTT
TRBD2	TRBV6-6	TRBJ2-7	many	CASSYSGAGGAYEQYF	TGTGCCAGCAGTTACTCGGGGGCGGGAGGAGCCTACGAGCAGTACTTC
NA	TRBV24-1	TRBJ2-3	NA	CATSAAETADTQYF	TGTGCCACCAGTGCTGCAGAGACGGCAGATACGCAGTATTTT
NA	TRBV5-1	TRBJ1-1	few	CASSLAPVNTEAFF	TGCGCCAGCAGCTTGGCCCCTGTGAACACTGAAGCTTTCTTT
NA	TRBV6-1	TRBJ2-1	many	CASSGGYNEQFF	TGTGCCAGCAGTGGGGGATACAATGAGCAGTTCTTC
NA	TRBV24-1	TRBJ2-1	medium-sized	CATSDGGTYNEQFF	TGTGCCACCAGTGATGGGGGTACCTACAATGAGCAGTTCTTC
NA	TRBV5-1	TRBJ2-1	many	CASSLVSFSYNEQFF	TGCGCCAGCAGCTTGGTATCGTTCTCCTACAATGAGCAGTTCTTC
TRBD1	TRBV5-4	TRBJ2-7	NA	CASSRTGDSSYEQYF	TGTGCCAGCAGCCGGACAGGGGATAGCTCCTACGAGCAGTACTTC
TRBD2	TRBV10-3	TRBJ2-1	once	CAISLGSGGYNEQFF	TGTGCCATCAGTCTCGGGAGCGGGGGGTACAATGAGCAGTTCTTC
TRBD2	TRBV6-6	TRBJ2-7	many	CASSYGLAGGPNEQYF	TGTGCCAGCAGTTACGGGTTAGCGGGGGGGCCCAATGAGCAGTACTTC
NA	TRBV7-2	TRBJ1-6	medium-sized	CASSLDPGFYNSPLHF	TGTGCCAGCAGCTTAGATCCCGGTTTCTATAATTCACCCCTCCACTTT
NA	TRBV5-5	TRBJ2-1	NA	CASSLVARVGNEQFF	TGTGCCAGCAGCTTAGTGGCCAGGGTAGGCAATGAGCAGTTCTTC
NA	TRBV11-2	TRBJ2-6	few	CASRYTTGSPLRLWLHLRF	NA
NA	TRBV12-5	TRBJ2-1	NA	CASAPDGNSPLHF	TGTGCTAGTGCCCCGGACGGCAATTCACCCCTCCACTTC
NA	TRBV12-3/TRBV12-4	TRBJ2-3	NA	CASSLVADTQYF	TGTGCCAGCAGTTTAGTAGCAGATACGCAGTATTTT
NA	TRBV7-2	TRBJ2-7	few	CASSLVASSYEQYF	TGTGCCAGCAGCTTAGTGGCCAGCTCCTACGAGCAGTACTTC
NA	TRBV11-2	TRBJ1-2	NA	CASSLTVNYGYTF	TGTGCCAGCAGCTTGACAGTTAACTATGGCTACACCTTC
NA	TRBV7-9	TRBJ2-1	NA	CASSPRDSPYNEQFF	TGTGCCAGCAGCCCACGGGACTCCCCCTACAATGAGCAGTTCTTC
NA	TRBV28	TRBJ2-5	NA	CAITPQDQETQYF	TGTGCCATCACGCCCCAGGATCAAGAGACCCAGTACTTC